The 8 T cell receptor beta chains reported below all come from one sample, sequenced in a study of blood T cells in healthy people across ages. A sample-barcoded 5' primer and a J-beta primer mix were used in a second PCR of about 7 to 11 cycles. Each CDR3 protein gets one entry after TCRdb re-called the 5' RACE reads with MiXCR. This table holds over a million distinct CDR3 sequences, 20% to 25% found once. Separately, the same data were catalogued under a study of T cells of mothers and their children.

Source material: blood. All receptors derive from a girl aged 2 to 10 in good health.

The chain recombines TRBV20-1 with TRBJ2-3, with D maybe TRBD2 (6 bases). Trimming shortened V by 6 bases and J by 3 bases, and 16 bases separated the two germline ends. The CDR3 totals 14 residues. The germline V gene encodes CDR1 DFQATT and CDR2 SNEGSKA (reference sequence). CDR3 in DNA: TGCAGTGCGTTGGATGTGGGAGGTACAGATACGCAGTATTTT. As protein: CSALDVGGTDTQYF.

The chain carries TRBV2 and TRBJ2-2, with 8 nucleotides matching TRBD2. V was pared by 5 bases and J by 0 bases, with 11 bases of the junction left unmatched. This CDR3 is built from 18 residues. The V gene's germline CDR1 is SNHLY and CDR2 FYNNEI. The CDR3 region has the DNA TGTGCCAGCAGTAGTCGAGCGGGGGTTACCACGAACACCGGGGAGCTGTTTTTT. Amino acid sequence: CASSSRAGVTTNTGELFF.

This chain connects TRBV6-6 to TRBJ2-4; 10 bases are shared with TRBD2. V shed 2 bases and J 8 bases; nucleotides not matched to a gene: 3. The V gene's germline CDR1 is MNHNY and CDR2 SVGAGI (reference sequence). The CDR3 has 14 amino acids. The CDR3 DNA reads as TGTGCCAGCAGTTACGGGCTAGCGGGAGACATTCAGTACTTC. It translates to CASSYGLAGDIQYF.

The sample holds many counts of this clonotype. V and J are TRBV11-2 and TRBJ2-5; D call uncertain. Germline V CDR1 and CDR2: SGHAT, FQNNGV. The V gene lost 5 bases and the J gene lost 7 bases, with 8 bases spanning the gap. The CDR3 contains 11 residues. In DNA form, the CDR3 reads TGTGCCAGCAGCCCCCCGGGGACCCAGTACTTC. Translated, it gives CASSPPGTQYF.

This clonotype has only one observation. This chain joins TRBV7-2 and TRBJ2-3, with 9 nucleotides matching TRBD2. Germline V lookup: CDR1 SGHTA, CDR2 FQGNSA. CDR3 length equals 17 residues. The trim removed 5 bases at V and 4 bases at J, leaving 13 bases unmatched. CDR3 sequence: CASSPTMGLALADTQYF. The CDR3 DNA sequence: TGTGCCAGCAGCCCAACCATGGGACTAGCCCTCGCAGATACGCAGTATTTT. Full variable domain (missing parts from reference TRBV7-2 and TRBJ2-3): GAGVSQSPSNKVTEKGKDVELRCDPISGHTALYWYRQSLGQGLEFLIYFQGNSAPDKSGLPSDRFSAERTGGSVSTLTIQRTQQEDSAVYLCASSPTMGLALADTQYFGPGTRLTVL.

This chain connects TRBV11-2 to TRBJ1-2, with TRBD1 matching over 8 bases. The CDR3 loop spans 18 amino acids. Germline values: CDR1 SGHAT, CDR2 FQNNGV. Trimming took 2 bases from V and 5 from J; bases not matched to a gene: 16. Here the CDR3 reads CASSLLASLWDRTYGYTF. The DNA for the CDR3 is TGTGCCAGCAGCTTACTCGCCAGTCTGTGGGACAGGACATATGGCTACACCTTC.

The sample holds a few counts of this clonotype. This chain links TRBV4-1 with TRBJ2-5; TRBD2 matches at 8 bases. Germline V gene data show CDR1 as MGHRA and CDR2 as YSYEKL. Unmatched junction bases numbered 3, after V lost 3 bases and J lost 9 bases. The CDR3 totals 12 residues. CDR3: CASSQPGGAQYF. The CDR3 DNA sequence: TGCGCCAGCAGCCAGCCGGGAGGGGCCCAGTACTTC.

The sample holds many counts of this clonotype. This chain links TRBV7-3 with TRBJ2-3; TRBD2 matches at 13 bases. Germline values: CDR1 SGHTA, CDR2 FQGTGA. V lost 5 bases to trimming and J lost 6 bases; unmatched junction nucleotides: 5. This CDR3 region has 15 residues. The CDR3 DNA sequence: TGTGCCAGCAGCCCGGGACTAGCGGGATTGGATACGCAGTATTTT. Protein: CASSPGLAGLDTQYF. Using reference TRBV7-3 and TRBJ2-3 for the parts outside the CDR3, the full variable domain is GAGVSQTPSNKVTEKGKYVELRCDPISGHTALYWYRQSLGQGPEFLIYFQGTGAADDSGLPNDRFFAVRPEGSVSTLKIQRTERGDSAVYLCASSPGLAGLDTQYFGPGTRLTVL.